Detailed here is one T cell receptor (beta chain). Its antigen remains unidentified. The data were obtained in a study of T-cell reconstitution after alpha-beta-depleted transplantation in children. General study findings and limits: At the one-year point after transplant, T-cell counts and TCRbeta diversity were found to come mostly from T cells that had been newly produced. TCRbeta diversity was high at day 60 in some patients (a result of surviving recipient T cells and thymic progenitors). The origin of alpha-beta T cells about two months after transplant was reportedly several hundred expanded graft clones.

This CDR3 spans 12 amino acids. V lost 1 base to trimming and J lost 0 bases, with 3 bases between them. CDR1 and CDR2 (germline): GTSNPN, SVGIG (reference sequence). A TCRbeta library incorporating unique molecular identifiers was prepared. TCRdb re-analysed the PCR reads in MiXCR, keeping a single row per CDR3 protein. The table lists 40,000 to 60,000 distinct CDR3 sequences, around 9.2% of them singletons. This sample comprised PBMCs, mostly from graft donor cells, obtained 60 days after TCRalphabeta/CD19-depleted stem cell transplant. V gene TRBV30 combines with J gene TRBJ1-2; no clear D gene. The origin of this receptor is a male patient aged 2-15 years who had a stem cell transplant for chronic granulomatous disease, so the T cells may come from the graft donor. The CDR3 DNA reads TGTGCCTGGAGTGACACTAACTATGGCTACACCTTC. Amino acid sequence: CAWSDTNYGYTF.